These T cell receptor beta chains were read from a single sample in a study of T cell repertoires in cytomegalovirus infection. TCRdb reprocessed the reads via MiXCR and lists one record per CDR3 protein. The sample has just under 550,000 distinct CDR3 sequences, 26% seen once. What was sequenced was PBMCs. The receptors shown here come from a human donor in good health (CMV status not recorded). Some clones in this sample may be carry-over from other donors' samples. The CDR3 runs from the conserved cysteine through the conserved F or W. Fields, in order: clone size, V gene, D gene, J gene, CDR3 protein, CDR3 DNA. D genes are given only for firm matches. Expanded clones get a size class; other rows say once, few or many, or leave the size out.

clone_size: -; v_call: TRBV7-9; d_call: -; j_call: TRBJ2-5; cdr3_aa: CASSGLVQETQYF; cdr3_nt: TGTGCCAGCAGCGGATTGGTCCAAGAGACCCAGTACTTC
clone_size: once; v_call: TRBV5-4; d_call: -; j_call: TRBJ1-3; cdr3_aa: CASKNGASGNTIYF; cdr3_nt: TGTGCCAGCAAGAACGGGGCGTCTGGAAACACCATATATTTT
clone_size: -; v_call: TRBV4-1; d_call: -; j_call: TRBJ2-1; cdr3_aa: CASSQERLAYYNEQFF; cdr3_nt: TGCGCCAGCAGCCAAGAGAGGCTAGCTTACTACAATGAGCAGTTCTTC
clone_size: many; v_call: TRBV7-2; d_call: -; j_call: TRBJ2-3; cdr3_aa: CASSLRREPTDTQYF; cdr3_nt: TGTGCCAGCAGCTTAAGGCGGGAACCCACAGATACGCAGTATTTT
clone_size: -; v_call: TRBV20-1; d_call: -; j_call: TRBJ2-5; cdr3_aa: CSASRTLKETQYF; cdr3_nt: TGCAGTGCTTCTCGGACGCTTAAAGAGACCCAGTACTTC
clone_size: few; v_call: TRBV6-2/TRBV6-3; d_call: -; j_call: TRBJ2-7; cdr3_aa: CASSYHHSSLGEQYF; cdr3_nt: TGTGCCAGCAGTTACCACCATAGCTCCCTGGGCGAGCAGTACTTC
clone_size: -; v_call: TRBV6-2/TRBV6-3; d_call: TRBD2; j_call: TRBJ2-3; cdr3_aa: CASSYLAGEVRTDTQYF; cdr3_nt: TGTGCCAGCAGTTATCTAGCGGGAGAGGTCCGCACAGATACGCAGTATTTT
clone_size: many; v_call: TRBV7-2; d_call: -; j_call: TRBJ1-2; cdr3_aa: CASSPRGRGYTF; cdr3_nt: TGTGCCAGCAGCCCGCGGGGGAGGGGCTACACCTTC
clone_size: -; v_call: TRBV20-1; d_call: TRBD1; j_call: TRBJ1-5; cdr3_aa: CSARGGQASNQPQHF; cdr3_nt: TGCAGTGCTAGAGGGGGACAGGCCAGCAATCAGCCCCAGCATTTT
clone_size: few; v_call: TRBV19; d_call: -; j_call: TRBJ2-3; cdr3_aa: CASSIVCWALPLTDTQYF; cdr3_nt: TGTGCCAGTAGTATAGTCTGCTGGGCCCTCCCACTCACAGATACGCAGTATTTT
clone_size: -; v_call: TRBV14; d_call: TRBD2; j_call: TRBJ2-1; cdr3_aa: CASSRLRGGGDWNEQFF; cdr3_nt: TGTGCCAGCAGCCGCCTCCGGGGTGGGGGGGACTGGAATGAGCAGTTCTTC
clone_size: few; v_call: TRBV6-5; d_call: -; j_call: TRBJ1-6; cdr3_aa: CASSPRDNIITSPLHF; cdr3_nt: TGTGCCAGCAGCCCACGGGACAATATTATCACCTCACCCCTCCACTTT
clone_size: -; v_call: TRBV12-3/TRBV12-4; d_call: -; j_call: TRBJ2-7; cdr3_aa: CASKSGEWEDEQYF; cdr3_nt: TGTGCCAGCAAGTCGGGAGAATGGGAGGACGAGCAGTACTTC
clone_size: many; v_call: TRBV7-8; d_call: TRBD1; j_call: TRBJ2-5; cdr3_aa: CASSTHLVTGHTLDTQYF; cdr3_nt: TGTGCCAGCAGCACTCACCTCGTGACAGGGCACACCCTCGATACCCAGTACTTC
clone_size: many; v_call: TRBV7-8; d_call: -; j_call: TRBJ2-1; cdr3_aa: CASSLEAWGEQFF; cdr3_nt: TGTGCCAGCAGCTTAGAAGCGTGGGGTGAGCAGTTCTTC
clone_size: -; v_call: TRBV6-6; d_call: -; j_call: TRBJ2-5; cdr3_aa: CASRGSLETQYF; cdr3_nt: TGTGCCAGCAGGGGGTCGTTAGAGACCCAGTACTTC
clone_size: -; v_call: TRBV7-9; d_call: -; j_call: TRBJ2-2; cdr3_aa: CASSLEKTTTGELFF; cdr3_nt: TGTGCCAGCAGCTTAGAAAAGACTACCACCGGGGAGCTGTTTTTT
clone_size: -; v_call: TRBV27; d_call: -; j_call: TRBJ1-5; cdr3_aa: CASSLGRHREPQHF; cdr3_nt: TGTGCCAGCAGTTTGGGCAGGCATAGGGAGCCCCAGCATTTT
clone_size: many; v_call: TRBV7-2; d_call: -; j_call: TRBJ2-5; cdr3_aa: CASSLGGYRETQYF; cdr3_nt: TGTGCCAGCAGCTTAGGCGGCTACCGGGAGACCCAGTACTTC
clone_size: few; v_call: TRBV5-1; d_call: -; j_call: TRBJ1-3; cdr3_aa: CASRLTLRPAPGNTIYF; cdr3_nt: TGCGCCAGCAGGCTAACCCTCCGCCCGGCCCCTGGAAACACCATATATTTT
clone_size: -; v_call: TRBV7-2; d_call: -; j_call: TRBJ1-4; cdr3_aa: CASSLGGLTNEKLFF; cdr3_nt: TGTGCCAGCAGCTTAGGGGGACTGACGAATGAAAAACTGTTTTTT
clone_size: -; v_call: TRBV19; d_call: -; j_call: TRBJ2-3; cdr3_aa: CASSIGRGQTDTQYF; cdr3_nt: TGTGCCAGTAGTATAGGGCGGGGACAGACAGATACGCAGTATTTT
clone_size: many; v_call: TRBV7-6; d_call: -; j_call: TRBJ2-1; cdr3_aa: CASSLAYINNEQFF; cdr3_nt: TGTGCCAGCAGCTTAGCGTACATAAACAATGAGCAGTTCTTC
clone_size: many; v_call: TRBV7-8; d_call: TRBD1; j_call: TRBJ2-1; cdr3_aa: CASSSGGTGLYEQFF; cdr3_nt: TGTGCCAGCAGCTCAGGTGGGACAGGGTTGTATGAGCAGTTCTTC
clone_size: many; v_call: TRBV7-8; d_call: -; j_call: TRBJ1-6; cdr3_aa: CASSPRFSGSSYNSPLHF; cdr3_nt: TGTGCCAGCAGCCCCCGGTTCTCCGGGAGCTCCTATAATTCACCCCTCCACTTT
clone_size: few; v_call: TRBV9; d_call: -; j_call: TRBJ2-3; cdr3_aa: CASSVVTDTQYF; cdr3_nt: TGTGCCAGCAGCGTAGTAACAGATACGCAGTATTTT
clone_size: many; v_call: TRBV7-2; d_call: -; j_call: TRBJ1-2; cdr3_aa: CASSGLGGKRGYTF; cdr3_nt: TGTGCCAGCAGTGGTTTGGGAGGAAAGAGGGGCTACACCTTC
clone_size: few; v_call: TRBV6-2/TRBV6-3; d_call: TRBD1; j_call: TRBJ2-7; cdr3_aa: CASRRGQGIYEQYF; cdr3_nt: TGTGCCAGCAGAAGGGGACAGGGGATTTACGAGCAGTACTTC
clone_size: -; v_call: TRBV11-2; d_call: -; j_call: TRBJ2-3; cdr3_aa: CASSLVSGLKLWFTDTQYF; cdr3_nt: TGTGCCAGCAGCTTAGTCTCTGGACTAAAATTATGGTTCACAGATACGCAGTATTTT
clone_size: many; v_call: TRBV7-6; d_call: TRBD1; j_call: TRBJ1-5; cdr3_aa: CASSLTGTQPQHF; cdr3_nt: TGTGCCAGCAGCTTGACAGGGACTCAGCCCCAGCATTTT
clone_size: few; v_call: TRBV28; d_call: -; j_call: TRBJ2-1; cdr3_aa: CASRGEINDAFF; cdr3_nt: TGTGCCAGCAGAGGGGAGATTAATGACGCCTTCTTC
clone_size: -; v_call: TRBV5-4; d_call: -; j_call: TRBJ1-1; cdr3_aa: CASSLAGTVNTEAFF; cdr3_nt: TGTGCCAGCAGCTTGGCAGGGACCGTGAACACTGAAGCTTTCTTT
clone_size: few; v_call: TRBV28; d_call: -; j_call: TRBJ2-1; cdr3_aa: CASSYPDLKQQFF; cdr3_nt: TGTGCCAGCAGTTATCCGGACCTTAAACAGCAGTTCTTC
clone_size: -; v_call: TRBV27; d_call: -; j_call: TRBJ1-3; cdr3_aa: CASSLRGGLSGNTIYF; cdr3_nt: TGTGCCAGCAGTTTAAGAGGGGGGCTCTCTGGAAACACCATATATTTT
clone_size: few; v_call: TRBV11-3; d_call: -; j_call: TRBJ1-3; cdr3_aa: CASSVGLTTSGNTIYF; cdr3_nt: TGTGCCAGCAGCGTTGGACTCACTACCTCTGGAAACACCATATATTTT
clone_size: few; v_call: TRBV6-2/TRBV6-3; d_call: -; j_call: TRBJ1-5; cdr3_aa: CASSYETRSYSNQPQHF; cdr3_nt: TGTGCCAGCAGTTACGAGACCAGATCCTATAGCAATCAGCCCCAGCATTTT
clone_size: few; v_call: TRBV20-1; d_call: TRBD1; j_call: TRBJ1-5; cdr3_aa: CSARTIAGDRDRYSNQPQHF; cdr3_nt: TGCAGTGCTAGGACTATAGCCGGGGACAGGGACCGATATAGCAATCAGCCCCAGCATTTT
clone_size: -; v_call: TRBV29-1; d_call: TRBD1; j_call: TRBJ1-1; cdr3_aa: CSVAPRTGGDTEAFF; cdr3_nt: TGCAGCGTGGCCCCAAGGACAGGGGGAGACACTGAAGCTTTCTTT
clone_size: -; v_call: TRBV5-5; d_call: -; j_call: TRBJ2-2; cdr3_aa: CASRAFEMRPGELFF; cdr3_nt: TGTGCCAGCAGGGCATTCGAAATGCGGCCCGGGGAGCTGTTTTTT